The source of this TCR beta chain is a study of T cell clones after liver transplantation. Study context: TCRbeta sequencing after a pre-transplant mixed lymphocyte reaction identified graft-donor-reactive clones, later tracked in post-transplant blood. Pre-transplant mixed lymphocyte reactions yielded third-party-reactive TCRbeta sequences as comparators for graft-donor-reactive sequences. At least one year of complete immunosuppression withdrawal without enzymes over twice normal defined tolerance. Samples came pre-transplant, pre-randomization before withdrawal, and post-randomization after withdrawal ended.

Looked up from germline, CDR1 is LNHDA and CDR2 is SQIVND (reference sequence). The V gene end was trimmed by 3 bases and the J gene end by 2 bases; junction bases not matched to a gene: 10. The CDR3 runs 16 residues. Measured with immunoSEQ multiplex PCR; TCRdb has only the in-frame clones, and not every one. This sample has approximately 11,000 clones; 70% to 75% occur once, and the top ten carry about a quarter. This chain uses TRBV19 with TRBJ2-7; 7 positions agree with TRBD2. Sequences were derived from CD4+ T cells from blood, sampled around 31 months after liver transplant. This receptor was obtained from a human patient who received a liver transplant. Among the T cells, some may be from the graft donor. CDR3 amino acids: CASSMGGRAGTYEQYF. CDR3 nucleotides: TGTGCCAGTAGTATGGGCGGAAGAGCGGGGACCTACGAGCAGTACTTC.